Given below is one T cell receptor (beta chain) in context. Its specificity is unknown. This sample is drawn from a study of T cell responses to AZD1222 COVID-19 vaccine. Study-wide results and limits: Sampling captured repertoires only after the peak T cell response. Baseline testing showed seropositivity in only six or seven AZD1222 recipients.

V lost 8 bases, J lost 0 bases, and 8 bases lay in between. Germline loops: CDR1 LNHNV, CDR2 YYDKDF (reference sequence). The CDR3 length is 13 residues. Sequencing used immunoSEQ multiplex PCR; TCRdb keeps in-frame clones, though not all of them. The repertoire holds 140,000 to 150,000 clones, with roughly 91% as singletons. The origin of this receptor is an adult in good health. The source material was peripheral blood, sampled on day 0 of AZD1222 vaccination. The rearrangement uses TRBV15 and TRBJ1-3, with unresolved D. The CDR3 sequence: CATSWDSGNTIYF. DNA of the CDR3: TGTGCCACCTCCTGGGACTCTGGAAACACCATATATTTT.